The entry that follows covers one T cell receptor (beta chain) sequence. The antigen is not known. The protocol was immunoSEQ multiplex PCR, while the TCRdb copy is restricted to in-frame clones and leaves out a portion. The sample has roughly 100,000 clones; more than 75% are singletons. The data belong to a study of OX40 agonist ivuxolimab in advanced cancers. Looking at the study overall: Intravenous ivuxolimab was administered to patients every 2 weeks at 0.01 to 10 mg/kg.

The CDR3 has 14 residues. Trimming left V 4 bases short and J 2 bases short, with 10 bases between. Germline lookup yields CDR1 MDHEN and CDR2 SYDVKM. The study's findings and limits: Among expanded peripheral T cells, antigen specificity went undetermined.

Enrollment shut out patients with autoimmune disease history or systemic immunosuppression. The material was CD4+ or CD8+ T cells sorted from blood, obtained in a trial of the OX40 agonist ivuxolimab. The receptor was isolated from an adult with an advanced solid tumor such as melanoma, head and neck, liver or kidney cancer. The V gene is TRBV28, the J gene TRBJ2-3; D is undetermined. CDR3 DNA: TGTGCCAGCAGTTCGCCGACCTTCACAGATACGCAGTATTTT. Amino acid sequence: CASSSPTFTDTQYF.